This entry describes one TCR beta chain. Its cognate antigen is unknown. Amplification used 60 Vbeta primers and 13 Jbeta primers. Method: immunoSEQ multiplex PCR; TCRdb's copy keeps in-frame clones and lacks some. The sample has around 160,000 clones, roughly 80% seen once. Trimming at V came to 5 bases and at J to 4 bases, leaving 9 bases not matched to a gene. Germline values: CDR1 SQVTM, CDR2 ANQGSEA. CDR3 size: 14 residues. These data come from a study of cytomegalovirus exposure and HLA in healthy donors. Study results and caveats: It was reportedly the case that the classifier diagnosed cytomegalovirus status with high specificity and sensitivity. Researchers reported from a later analysis that most CMV-associated TCR beta chains appeared HLA-restricted.

The specimen sequenced was PBMCs. The genes are TRBV29-1 and TRBJ1-1; 8 bases are shared with TRBD1. This clonotype was obtained from a man aged 50-59 years in good health and CMV-seropositive. The CDR3 DNA reads as TGCAGCGTTTCCCGGACAGGGAGAGTCACTGAAGCTTTCTTT. Its protein product is CSVSRTGRVTEAFF.